These T cell receptor beta chains were read from a single sample in a study of cytomegalovirus exposure and HLA in healthy donors. Clones were read by immunoSEQ multiplex PCR, and TCRdb kept only the in-frame ones, dropping some. The sample lists around 84,000 clones; around 77% were seen once. The sequencing input was PBMCs. The receptor set was obtained from a man aged 45-65 years in good health and CMV-seronegative. The conserved cysteine and the conserved F or W are not part of the CDR3 here.

J: TRBJ1-3; V: TRBV6-5; CDR3: ASSTGSSNTIY
J: TRBJ1-5; V: TRBV7-9; CDR3: ASSSNRIPNSPQH
J: TRBJ2-7; V: TRBV2; CDR3: ASRLAGGHYEQY
J: TRBJ1-3; V: TRBV6-5; CDR3: ASSYSGPSSGNTIY
J: TRBJ1-1; V: TRBV5-6; CDR3: ASSLQGWDTEAF
J: TRBJ1-1; V: TRBV6-5; CDR3: ASSSGYTEAF
J: TRBJ1-1; V: TRBV6-1; CDR3: ASNGQANTEAF
J: TRBJ2-5; V: TRBV5-6; CDR3: ASSFYRGSGGQETQY
J: TRBJ1-3; V: TRBV9; CDR3: ASSVAIEAGNTIY
J: TRBJ2-5; V: TRBV5-1; CDR3: ASSLGAGQETQY
J: TRBJ2-7; V: TRBV30; CDR3: AWSDGTGGFLREQY
J: TRBJ2-3; V: TRBV7-2; CDR3: ASSAGVGRGVTDTQY
J: TRBJ1-1; V: TRBV6-6; CDR3: ASMGQGLPEAF
J: TRBJ2-5; V: TRBV7-2; CDR3: ASKRDTPGETQY
J: TRBJ1-2; V: TRBV14; CDR3: ASSARQGPYGYT
J: TRBJ1-6; V: TRBV27; CDR3: ASSSWAQAPLGSPLH
J: TRBJ1-5; V: TRBV15; CDR3: ATSREESRRGPQH
J: TRBJ1-2; V: TRBV19; CDR3: ASSGTGNYGYT
J: TRBJ2-6; V: TRBV18; CDR3: ASSPPTGSGANVLT
J: TRBJ2-3; V: TRBV5-1; CDR3: ATGPGTGPLAQY
J: TRBJ2-1; V: TRBV5-4; CDR3: ASSWGTSPSPYNEQF
J: TRBJ2-5; V: TRBV6-5; CDR3: ASSPRLAAETQY
J: TRBJ2-2; V: TRBV29-1; CDR3: SVVRGNTGELF
J: TRBJ2-4; V: TRBV7-2; CDR3: ASSFPIAGGPLAKNIQY
J: TRBJ1-5; V: TRBV19; CDR3: ASSPGTGQGAQH
J: TRBJ2-7; V: TRBV6-5; CDR3: ASKGTGRHEQY
J: TRBJ2-3; V: TRBV6-1; CDR3: ASSEVQGQGTDTQY
J: TRBJ2-1; V: TRBV30; CDR3: AWSGNRITYNEQF
J: TRBJ2-1; V: TRBV19; CDR3: ASSIAGGLNNEQF
J: TRBJ1-5; V: TRBV7-6; CDR3: ASSLAPSSRGNQPQH
J: TRBJ2-7; V: TRBV9; CDR3: ASSVTPLGEQY
J: TRBJ1-2; V: TRBV5-4; CDR3: ASSQGTGGHGYT
J: TRBJ1-6; V: TRBV4-3; CDR3: ASSHMRTGVDYRSPLH
J: TRBJ1-2; V: TRBV5-6; CDR3: ASSWTVGVSVIGYT
J: TRBJ2-5; V: TRBV5-1; CDR3: ASSSVAGQETQY
J: TRBJ2-7; V: TRBV6-1; CDR3: ASLGLAGLYEQY
J: TRBJ1-4; V: TRBV7-9; CDR3: ASSQMEKLF
J: TRBJ2-7; V: TRBV6-5; CDR3: ASRRGSYEQY
J: TRBJ1-4; V: TRBV18; CDR3: ASSPGQGWGEKLF
J: TRBJ1-6; V: TRBV7-2; CDR3: ASSLAQVISPLH
J: TRBJ1-3; V: TRBV6-5; CDR3: ATLQGAGNTIY
J: TRBJ1-5; V: TRBV10-3; CDR3: AISTAGEWEPQH
J: TRBJ2-3; V: TRBV5-5; CDR3: ASRWGSYTDTQY
J: TRBJ1-5; V: TRBV12-5; CDR3: ASGDPLAGWPQH
J: TRBJ2-1; V: TRBV27; CDR3: ASYPLRDISNEQF
J: TRBJ2-1; V: TRBV7-2; CDR3: ASSPRGLGKGEQF
J: TRBJ2-7; V: TRBV4-1; CDR3: ASSQQGQGPGRYEQY
J: TRBJ2-3; V: TRBV13; CDR3: ASSLNGDTQY
J: TRBJ2-7; V: TRBV13; CDR3: ASSLDRARREQY
J: TRBJ1-2; V: TRBV5-1; CDR3: ASSPGTGQGYT
J: TRBJ2-7; V: TRBV19; CDR3: ASSPQTGTYEQY
J: TRBJ1-2; V: TRBV18; CDR3: ASSPRRDSHGYT
J: TRBJ1-5; V: TRBV7-2; CDR3: ASSYTTGGRRGSNQPQH
J: TRBJ1-1; V: TRBV6-1; CDR3: ASSKGAGNTEAF
J: TRBJ1-2; V: TRBV7-2; CDR3: ASSLERGRGDGYT
J: TRBJ2-3; V: TRBV2; CDR3: ASSELEDTQY
J: TRBJ2-7; V: TRBV27; CDR3: ASRDKPNVYEQY
J: TRBJ1-6; V: TRBV6-1; CDR3: ASSEVDRGALH
J: TRBJ1-1; V: TRBV30; CDR3: AWSNQGNTEAF